This T cell receptor (beta chain) was identified during a study of shared clonotypes between healthy human individuals (dated by TCRdb to about 2020). Regarding the complete study: The cohort included a few men and a couple of women between 18 and 49 years of age. For each donor, CD4 naive and CD4 memory were each given three plates, CD8 naive was given two plates, and CD8 memory was given one plate. The study deeply sequenced blood TCR repertoires of several healthy adults to estimate repertoire size and the extent of clonotype sharing between individuals. To increase sequencing depth and limit assay-specific biases, different laboratories used diverse techniques to prepare libraries and sequence TCR repertoires. Between about 0.8 and 9 billion PBMCs per donor were obtained by leukapheresis.

The full study reports these points: Sampling was limited to blood, and TCR repertoires in tissue likely differ from TCR repertoires in blood. Across four donors, 5% to 6% of naive CD4, roughly 3.5% of naive CD8, 2.3% of memory CD4, and roughly 0.4% of memory CD8 clonotypes were shared. Because the study included only a small number of donors, the genetic and exposure-history diversity represented was limited. Compared with non-shared clonotypes, clonotypes shared by all four sorted-subset donors had higher generation probabilities. Incomplete sequencing was indicated by rarefaction of sorted-subset datasets, despite the large sequencing depth. Larger estimated clonotype richness was generally found for naive subsets than for memory subsets. Pairwise subsampling indicated that sequencing depth was expected to affect the degree of clonotype sharing among donors.

The germline V gene (reference sequence) specifies LNHDA as CDR1 and SQIVND as CDR2. The V and J ends are trimmed by 4 bases and 3 bases, leaving 18 bases between them. The CDR3 numbers 16 residues from cysteine through phenylalanine. Of the read, only the CDR3 DNA is kept; its 48 bases are in frame from base 1. Donors were healthy HIV-negative adults with no recently reported acute infections or vaccinations. Every donor was a Caucasian adult living in Nashville, Tennessee, USA. Magnetic negative selection was used to enrich CD4+ T cells, after which naive cells were positively selected on CD45RA and the negative fraction became the memory subset. Blood was collected by leukapheresis, and PBMCs were isolated by Ficoll-Histopaque density gradient centrifugation and then cryopreserved in liquid nitrogen vapor phase. Purity and quantity of every magnetically sorted T cell population were checked by analytical flow cytometry. Genomic DNA was isolated from each sorted fraction and quantified by UV absorbance on a Nanodrop 2000c.

Note on this clone: No cognate antigen has been identified for it. Qualities for individual bases were not recorded, and no much larger clone is one base off.

Using the deep immunoSEQ assay, multiplex PCR amplified TCR CDR3 regions from genomic DNA. Genomic DNA extracted from each cell subset was distributed evenly over all wells of several immunoSEQ 96-well plates, and each plate served as one replicate. For sorted subsets, each replicate PCR was loaded with 200 ng genomic DNA, equivalent to 25,000 to 30,000 T cell genomes. Purified libraries were measured with a Qubit 3.0 fluorometer, size-checked on a Bioanalyzer 2100, and measured again with the KAPA Library Quantification kit. Every immunoSEQ 96-well plate was sequenced on a dedicated single-read 150-cycle Illumina NextSeq 550 flow cell. On the study's bioinformatics: Because the immunoSEQ output held only junctional sequences and lacked quality scores, the filtering could not match the filtering applied to full-length reads. To assign V/J genes and CDR3, sequences were annotated using PyIR, a Python wrapper for IgBLAST v1.9, with IMGT germline references. Reads with weak V/J assignments (E-value above 1e-6), missing CDR3, stop codons, out-of-frame junctions, or ambiguous translated residues were removed. A V3J clonotype was defined by an identical inferred V gene, J gene, and CDR3 amino acid sequence. Percentage overlap between repertoires was computed as shared unique clonotypes divided by the size of the smaller repertoire. Repertoire richness was assessed with RTK rarefaction, the Chao1 estimator, and Recon v2.1 estimates of unobserved clonotypes. Generation probabilities were computed with OLGA for all TCRbeta clonotypes obtained by the gDNA method from four donors. TCRdb provides this immuneACCESS table in a form limited to in-frame rearrangements. Some clones are lacking; in checked studies, under half of them reflect an unresolved V gene, and why the rest are absent is not known. Clone size and V and J calls were adopted from that table, with D and trimming inferred from the DNA. The sample includes 190,000 or so clones, with around 93% observed a single time. The top ten constitute roughly 0.07% of the sample.

Input material: naive CD4+ T cells sorted from blood. This specimen's cell subset or site label, per the study, means: CD45RA+ positively selected. The source is a woman in her thirties in good health. The V and J genes are TRBV19 and TRBJ1-1; TRBD1 is a possible D gene, resting on 5 matching bases. The CDR3 amino acid sequence is: CASSTSGLGSDTEAFF. The nucleotides are TGTGCCAGTAGTACTTCAGGGTTAGGATCGGACACTGAAGCTTTCTTT.